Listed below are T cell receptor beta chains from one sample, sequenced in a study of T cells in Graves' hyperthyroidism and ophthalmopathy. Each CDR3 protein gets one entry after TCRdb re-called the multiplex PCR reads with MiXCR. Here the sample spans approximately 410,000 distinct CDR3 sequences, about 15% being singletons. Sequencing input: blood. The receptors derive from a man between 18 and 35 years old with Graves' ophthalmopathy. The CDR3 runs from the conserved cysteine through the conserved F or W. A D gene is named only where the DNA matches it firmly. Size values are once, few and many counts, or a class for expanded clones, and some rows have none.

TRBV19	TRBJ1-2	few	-	TGTGCCAGTAGGCAGGGGAATGGCTACACCTTC	CASRQGNGYTF
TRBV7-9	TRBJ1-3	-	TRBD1	TGTGCCAGCAGCTTAGGGGACAGGGGACGATATTTT	CASSLGDRGRYF
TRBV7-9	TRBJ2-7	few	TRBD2	TGTGCCAGCAGCTCCACCGAACTAGCGGGAGGGCGCTACGAGCAGTACTTC	CASSSTELAGGRYEQYF
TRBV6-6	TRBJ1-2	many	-	TGTGCCAGCAGTTACTCGGAGGGGTATGGCTACACCTTC	CASSYSEGYGYTF
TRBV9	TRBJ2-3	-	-	TGTGCCAGCAGCGGCCGGGGCGCCACAGATACGCAGTATTTT	CASSGRGATDTQYF
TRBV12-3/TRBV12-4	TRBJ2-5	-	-	TGTGCCAGCAGTTTGACAGCGTCGGGTCTGGAGACCCAGTACTTC	CASSLTASGLETQYF
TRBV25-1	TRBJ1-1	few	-	TGTGCCAGCAGCGATTGGGACACTGAAGCTTTCTTT	CASSDWDTEAFF
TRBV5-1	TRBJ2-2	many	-	TGCGCCAGCAGCTTGCTTACAGGGATGGCCCGGGAGCTGTTTTTT	CASSLLTGMARELFF
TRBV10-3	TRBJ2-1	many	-	TGTGCCATCAGTGAGTCGAAAGGGAGACCCTCCTACAATGAGCAGTTCTTC	CAISESKGRPSYNEQFF
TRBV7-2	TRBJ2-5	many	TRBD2	TGTGCCAGCAGCTCTAGCGGGAGTTTAGGCTGGGAGACCCAGTACTTC	CASSSSGSLGWETQYF
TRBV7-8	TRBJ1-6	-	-	TGTGCCAGCAGCTTACACAGGGTTGATTCACCCCTCCACTTT	CASSLHRVDSPLHF
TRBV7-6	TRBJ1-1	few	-	TGTGCCAGCAGCTCTCGACAGCCGAACACTGAAGCTTTCTTT	CASSSRQPNTEAFF
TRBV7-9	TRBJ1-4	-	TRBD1	TGTGCCAGCAGCTCTGGGACAGGGGGTAATGAAAAACTGTTTTTT	CASSSGTGGNEKLFF
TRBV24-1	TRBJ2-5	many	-	TGTGCCACCCAGGACTACCGGGAGACCCAGTACTTC	CATQDYRETQYF
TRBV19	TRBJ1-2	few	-	TGTGCCCTAAGGCGGGGGGCCGGCTACACCTTC	CALRRGAGYTF
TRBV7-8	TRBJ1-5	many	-	TGTGCCAGCAGCCTAGAAAGGACAGACAATCAGCCCCAGCATTTT	CASSLERTDNQPQHF
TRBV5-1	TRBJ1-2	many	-	TGCGCCAGCAGCTTGGCCGGACTTTCGGGCTACACCTTC	CASSLAGLSGYTF
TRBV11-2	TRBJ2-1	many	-	TGTGCCAGCAGCTTACCGGGACTTAACTACAATGAGCAGTTCTTC	CASSLPGLNYNEQFF
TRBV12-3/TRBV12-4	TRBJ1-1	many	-	TGTGCCAGCAGTGATAGTACCACTGAAGCTTTCTTT	CASSDSTTEAFF
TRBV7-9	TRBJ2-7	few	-	TGTGCCAGCAGGGTTAGCGACTACGAGCAGTACTTC	CASRVSDYEQYF
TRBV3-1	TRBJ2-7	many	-	TGTGCCAGCAGCCACGGCGGGGACCTCTCCTACGAGCAGTACTTC	CASSHGGDLSYEQYF
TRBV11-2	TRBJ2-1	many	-	TGTGCCAGCAGCTTAGATAGTCAGCGCGGGCAGTTCTTC	CASSLDSQRGQFF
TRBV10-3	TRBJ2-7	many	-	TGTGCCATCAGTGGAGGGGGTTACGAGCAGTACTTC	CAISGGGYEQYF
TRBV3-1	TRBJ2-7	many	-	TGTGCCAGCAGCCAAGTTGCTAGCGAAACCTACGAGCAGTACTTC	CASSQVASETYEQYF
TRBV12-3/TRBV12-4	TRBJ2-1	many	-	TGTGCCAGCAGTCCAATCTTGAGACTGTACAATGAGCAGTTCTTC	CASSPILRLYNEQFF
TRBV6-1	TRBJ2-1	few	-	TGTGCCAGCAGTGAAGTGCCGGGCGCCTCCTACAATGAGCAGTTCTTC	CASSEVPGASYNEQFF
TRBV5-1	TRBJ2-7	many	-	TGCGCCAGCAGCTTGGACCCCGAACAGGGAAAGGGGAACTACGAGCAGTACTTC	CASSLDPEQGKGNYEQYF
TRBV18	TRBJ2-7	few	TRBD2	TGTGCCAGCTCACCACCGGGAGGACTAGCGGGGGTCTACGAGCAGTACTTC	CASSPPGGLAGVYEQYF
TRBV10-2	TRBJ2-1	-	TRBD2	TGCGCCAGCAGTTACTCGGGACTAGCGAAGACTGAGCAGTTCTTC	CASSYSGLAKTEQFF
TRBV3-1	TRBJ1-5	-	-	TGTGCCAGCAGCCAAGGGACCAGGGGAGGGAATCAGCCCCAGCATTTT	CASSQGTRGGNQPQHF